These 26 T cell receptor beta chains share one sample of origin, sequenced in a study of blood T cell repertoires in COVID-19 (TCRdb year 2020). The method behind the library was the immunoSEQ multiplex PCR assay. TCRdb limited this immuneACCESS table to in-frame rearrangements with V and J called. A share of clones is missing; checked studies link under half to unresolved V genes, and the rest is unexplained. The sample table lists 130,000 to 150,000 clones, approximately 80% of them with a count of one. The ten largest clonotypes hold 7% to 9% of the sample. Sequenced: peripheral blood. The receptors stem from a human donor with acute or convalescent COVID-19. The donor label of this sample is uncertain.

The V gene is TRBV5-4, the J gene TRBJ2-2; perhaps TRBD2 as D (7 bases). The CDR3 totals 14 residues. Germline CDR1 and CDR2: SGHNT and YYREEE (reference sequence). The germline V and J ends were trimmed by 1 base and 8 bases, with 12 bases remaining between them. CDR3: CASSLWGGRGELFF. Written as DNA, the CDR3 is TGTGCCAGCAGCTTGTGGGGGGGCCGAGGGGAGCTGTTTTTT.

V usage is TRBV11-3 and J usage is TRBJ2-3, with a tentative D call TRBD2 (5 bases). Germline V gene data show CDR1 as SGHNT and CDR2 as YENEEA. The CDR3 has 16 residues. Trimming shortened V by 1 base and J by 3 bases, and 14 bases separated the two germline ends. CDR3 in DNA: TGTGCCAGCAGCTTAGGGCGGTCCGGGGTGACAGATACGCAGTATTTT. Residues: CASSLGRSGVTDTQYF.

This clone was picked up one time. This chain connects TRBV27 to TRBJ1-5, with TRBD1 matching over 9 bases. The V and J ends lost 5 bases and 6 bases, in that order; junction bases with no gene match: 8. This CDR3 has 15 residues. Germline CDR1 MNHEY, CDR2 SMNVEV (reference sequence). CDR3 sequence reads: CASSLGTGRAQPQHF. The CDR3 region has the DNA TGTGCCAGCAGTCTCGGGACAGGGAGGGCTCAGCCCCAGCATTTT.

CDR3 amino acids: CASSLGNTLMNTEAFF. For the CDR3, the DNA is TGTGCCAGCAGCCTGGGTAACACCCTCATGAACACTGAAGCTTTCTTT. The chain carries TRBV5-6 and TRBJ1-1, with D hard to call. Trimming took 4 bases from V and 0 from J, leaving 16 bases between them. The CDR3 is 16 residues long. The V gene's germline CDR1 is SGHDT and CDR2 YYEEEE. The full variable domain, with the rest looked up from reference TRBV5-6 and TRBJ1-1, is DAGVTQSPTHLIKTRGQQVTLRCSPKSGHDTVSWYQQALGQGPQFIFQYYEEEERQRGNFPDRFSGHQFPNYSSELNVNALLLGDSALYLCASSLGNTLMNTEAFFGQGTRLTVV.

The chain uses TRBV19 and TRBJ1-1; no clear D. The CDR3 length is 13 residues. Trimming pared 2 bases from V and 3 bases from J, leaving 7 bases between. Looked up from germline, CDR1 is LNHDA and CDR2 is SQIVND (reference sequence). CDR3 region: CASSIYGDTEAFF. CDR3 sequence (DNA): TGTGCCAGTAGTATATACGGTGACACTGAAGCTTTCTTT.

J is TRBJ2-3 and V is TRBV6-5, with TRBD2 identical over 8 bases. This CDR3 is built from 15 residues. The ends lost 0 bases at V and 6 bases at J; junction bases unmatched: 5. Germline CDR1 reads MNHEY; CDR2 reads SVGAGI. CDR3 residues: CASSYSGGVGDTQYF. The CDR3 coding sequence is TGTGCCAGCAGTTACTCCGGGGGGGTAGGCGATACGCAGTATTTT.

The sample holds a few counts of this clone. The chain links TRBV2 to TRBJ2-3; 7 bases agree with TRBD2. Germline V gene sequence: CDR1 SNHLY, CDR2 FYNNEI. This CDR3 is 18 amino acids long. V lost 5 bases, J lost 2 bases, and 16 bases stayed unmatched. CDR3 in amino acids: CASSFKETKGLPTDTQYF. The CDR3 bases are TGTGCCAGCAGTTTTAAAGAAACCAAGGGACTACCCACAGATACGCAGTATTTT.

J is TRBJ2-7 and V is TRBV27; D is uncertain. This CDR3 contains 14 residues. Per germline, CDR1 MNHEY and CDR2 SMNVEV (reference sequence). The V end lost 6 bases, the J end lost 0 bases, and 12 bases lay between the germline ends. CDR3 in DNA: TGTGCCAGCAGCCCCAGGTTTAGCTCCTACGAGCAGTACTTC. Translation: CASSPRFSSYEQYF.

The chain is built from TRBV6-2 or TRBV6-3 and TRBJ2-7; D ambiguous. Germline CDR1 and CDR2: MNHEY and SVGEGT. This CDR3 region has 16 residues. V was shortened by 5 bases and J by 5 bases, with 22 bases between the two germline ends. The DNA for the CDR3 is TGTGCCAGCAGTCCCCCTAATCCCACTGACTCAGACGAGCAGTACTTC. This encodes CASSPPNPTDSDEQYF.

The genes are TRBV5-4 and TRBJ2-1, with D uncertain. Trimming took off 0 bases at V and 4 bases at J, with 11 bases between the two ends. Per germline, CDR1 SGHNT and CDR2 YYREEE (reference sequence). The CDR3 is 15 amino acids. In DNA, the CDR3 is TGTGCCAGCAGCTTGGGAGTTTCCATTTACAATGAGCAGTTCTTC. It translates to CASSLGVSIYNEQFF.

The J gene is TRBJ2-1, the V gene TRBV10-3; the D gene is possibly TRBD2 (7 bases). The ends were cut back, 3 bases at V and 2 bases at J, with 17 bases in the middle. Per the germline V gene, CDR1 is ENHRY and CDR2 is SYGVKD. This CDR3 contains 17 residues. DNA for the CDR3: TGTGCCATCAGTGATGGTAGTTGGGGGGGCGCCTACAATGAGCAGTTCTTC. Translating gives CAISDGSWGGAYNEQFF.

Many counts were recorded for this clone. V gene TRBV3-1 (or the pseudogene TRBV3-2) combines with J gene TRBJ1-2; D gene uncertain. From germline, CDR1 is LGHDT and CDR2 YNNKEL (reference sequence). Trimming removed 0 bases at V and 4 bases at J, with 12 bases between. There are 15 residues in the CDR3. CDR3 DNA: TGTGCCAGCAGCCAAGACACAACAGTCTTCTATGGCTACACCTTC. Residues: CASSQDTTVFYGYTF.

The J gene is TRBJ2-1, the V gene TRBV11-3; 8 positions agree with TRBD2. The CDR3 covers 14 residues. Unmatched junction bases numbered 5, after V lost 3 bases and J lost 7 bases. CDR1 and CDR2 from the germline V gene are SGHNT and YENEEA. This CDR3 reads CASSFRGGPNEQFF. As DNA, the CDR3 is TGTGCCAGCAGCTTTCGGGGGGGGCCGAATGAGCAGTTCTTC.

The chain recombines TRBV4-2 with TRBJ2-3; TRBD1 matches 7 bases. There are 15 residues in the CDR3. The trim removed 4 bases at V and 0 bases at J, leaving 4 bases unmatched. Germline V gene sequence: CDR1 LGHNA, CDR2 YNFKEQ. CDR3 sequence reads: CASSLTGASTDTQYF. CDR3 bases: TGTGCCAGCAGCCTCACAGGGGCAAGCACAGATACGCAGTATTTT.

This CDR3 is CASSPGLLGETQYF. The DNA for the CDR3 is TGTGCCAGCAGCCCCGGACTATTGGGGGAGACCCAGTACTTC. V usage is TRBV7-6 and J usage is TRBJ2-5, with a possible D match to TRBD2 (6 bases). CDR3 size: 14 residues. Germline loops: CDR1 SGHVS, CDR2 FNYEAQ. V lost 5 bases and J 5 bases, leaving 15 bases between the germline ends.

The chain has TRBV5-6 and TRBJ1-5; no firm D call. The length of the CDR3 is 14 residues. Germline V gene sequence: CDR1 SGHDT, CDR2 YYEEEE. V lost 0 bases to trimming and J lost 6 bases, with 10 bases between them. CDR3 region: CASSLAYGGQPQHF. DNA for the CDR3: TGTGCCAGCAGCTTGGCTTACGGCGGTCAGCCCCAGCATTTT.

This clone appeared a few times. The CDR3 coding sequence is TGTGCCAGCCACGCGGGGCCCTCTGGGGCCAACGTCCTGACTTTC. Its translation: CASHAGPSGANVLTF. J is TRBJ2-6 and V is TRBV6-5, with D tentatively TRBD2 (6 bases). CDR1 is MNHEY, CDR2 SVGAGI, per germline. The CDR3 spans 15 residues. Trimming shortened V by 8 bases and J by 0 bases, and 11 bases separated the two germline ends.

CDR3 protein: CASSGDRGRNTGELFF. CDR3 nucleotides: TGCGCCAGCAGCGGAGACAGGGGACGGAACACCGGGGAGCTGTTTTTT. This rearrangement joins TRBV5-1 to TRBJ2-2; 8 nucleotides align to TRBD1. V lost 4 bases to trimming and J lost 1 base; unmatched junction nucleotides: 6. The CDR3 consists of 16 residues. The V gene's germline CDR1 is SGHRS and CDR2 YFSETQ.

V and J are TRBV28 and TRBJ1-3, with 11 bases that match TRBD1. Looked up from germline, CDR1 is MDHEN and CDR2 is SYDVKM. The V and J ends lost 6 bases and 4 bases, in that order; junction bases with no gene match: 11. The CDR3 extends over 17 amino acids. CDR3 in DNA: TGTGCCAGCAGCGATCTCGGGACAGGGGGGACCGGAAACACCATATATTTT. This gives the protein CASSDLGTGGTGNTIYF.

The J gene is TRBJ2-7, the V gene TRBV6-5, with D uncertain. The V end lost 5 bases, the J end lost 2 bases, and 7 bases lay between the germline ends. The CDR3 extends over 12 amino acids. The germline V gene has CDR1 MNHEY and CDR2 SVGAGI. The CDR3 loop reads CASSLSPYEQYV. CDR3 sequence (DNA): TGTGCCAGCAGTCTATCTCCCTACGAGCAGTACGTC.

The chain has TRBV2 and TRBJ1-2; perhaps TRBD1 as D (6 bases). Germline CDR1 reads SNHLY; CDR2 reads FYNNEI. Trimming took off 4 bases at V and 5 bases at J, with 14 bases between the two ends. The CDR3 is made up of 14 amino acids. The CDR3 nucleotides are TGTGCCAGCAGTGGAAGGAAGGGGGAATATGGCTACACCTTC. Translating gives CASSGRKGEYGYTF.

This chain uses TRBV6-5 with TRBJ1-1, with TRBD1 as a possible D gene (5 bases). The CDR3 has 15 residues. Germline V CDR1 and CDR2: MNHEY, SVGAGI. V was shortened by 7 bases and J by 1 base, with 16 bases between the two germline ends. The CDR3 bases are TGTGCCAGCAAGGTAGTGGAGGGGCAGAACACTGAAGCTTTCTTT. The encoded protein is CASKVVEGQNTEAFF.

The CDR3 loop is CASSVVLGARTEAFF. The CDR3 DNA reads as TGTGCCAGCAGCGTAGTGTTAGGGGCGAGGACTGAAGCTTTCTTT. V and J are TRBV9 and TRBJ1-1; a possible D gene is TRBD1 (5 bases). The CDR3 has 15 amino acids. Germline V CDR1 and CDR2: SGDLS, YYNGEE. V dropped 0 bases and J dropped 5 bases, with 14 bases sitting between them.

This chain connects TRBV15 to TRBJ1-4; D is ambiguous. The CDR3 covers 16 residues. V lost 0 bases and J 6 bases, leaving 14 bases between the germline ends. The germline V gene encodes CDR1 LNHNV and CDR2 YYDKDF (reference sequence). CDR3 residues: CATSREGSGGDEKLFF. The CDR3 nucleotides read TGTGCCACCAGCAGAGAAGGGTCCGGCGGGGATGAAAAACTGTTTTTT.

The chain is built from TRBV5-1 and TRBJ1-1; D gene unclear. Trimming removed 4 bases from V and 5 bases from J, with 12 bases in between. This CDR3 spans 13 amino acids. CDR1 is SGHRS and CDR2 is YFSETQ in the germline V gene. The CDR3 region has the DNA TGCGCCAGCAGCATAAATCAGGTGACTGAAGCTTTCTTT. Translation gives CASSINQVTEAFF.

The chain has TRBV14 and TRBJ2-5, with TRBD2 matching over 8 bases. CDR1 and CDR2 (germline): SGHDN, FVKESK. The CDR3 loop spans 13 amino acids. This CDR3 is CAGGGILQETQYF. CDR3 sequence (DNA): TGTGCTGGCGGGGGGATCCTCCAAGAGACCCAGTACTTC. The entire variable domain, with the rest obtained from reference TRBV14 and TRBJ2-5, is as follows: EAGVTQFPSHSVIEKGQTVTLRCDPISGHDNLYWYRRVMGKEIKFLLHFVKESKQDESGMPNNRFLAERTGGTYSTLKVQPAELEDSGVYFCAGGGILQETQYFGPGTRLLVL.